The entry below describes one T cell receptor beta chain. The sample is drawn from a study of sequential checkpoint blockade in melanoma. Study-wide background: First-line arms were nivolumab then ipilimumab, or the reverse, randomized 1:1. Each arm's sequence ended with maintenance nivolumab.

This sample's treatment: randomized to nivolumab then ipilimumab (arm A) or the reverse (arm B). DNA-damaging chemotherapy had not been given to any patient beforehand. Sorted cells were live CD3+CD8+, lacking CD19 and CD56, from PBMCs. Germline V lookup: CDR1 SEHNR, CDR2 FQNEAQ (reference sequence). There are 15 residues in the CDR3. The J segment lost 5 bases and the V segment lost 1 base, leaving 7 bases of the junction unmatched. The method was immunoSEQ multiplex PCR; TCRdb's version includes in-frame clones alone and lacks a portion of them. The sample has under 20,000 clones, approximately 74% seen once.

The chain couples TRBV7-9 to TRBJ1-1; 7 bases align to TRBD1. The sequence came from a human donor with melanoma. Sequenced material: CD8+ T cells sorted from blood (inferred from file names), taken from a patient given nivolumab and ipilimumab in sequence. CDR3 sequence: CASSLDRGTGTEAFF. CDR3 DNA: TGTGCCAGCAGCTTAGACAGGGGAACGGGGACTGAAGCTTTCTTT.